This paragraph covers one T cell receptor (beta chain) sequence. The antigen remains unidentified. This sample is part of a study of T cell repertoires in cytomegalovirus infection. Turning to the study itself: CMV infection together with matching HLA type was indicated by public TCR beta signatures. Whole-study results and caveats: Predominance within the ex vivo response was attributable to HLA-C-restricted CMV-specific TCR beta clonotypes.

TCRdb reanalysed the reads using MiXCR and keeps one entry per CDR3 protein. The table shows under 850,000 distinct CDR3 sequences, with around 35% occurring only once. V trimming: 0 bases; J trimming: 7 bases; junction bases outside the gene matches: 4. The germline V gene has CDR1 MNHNY and CDR2 SVGAGI (reference sequence). The CDR3 has 15 residues. The rearrangement joins TRBV6-6 to TRBJ2-1, with TRBD1 identical over 9 bases. This clonotype was sampled from a human donor in good health (CMV status not recorded). Some clones in this sample may be carry-over from other donors' samples. The material sequenced was cultured PBMCs, taken from culture after CMV antigen stimulation. Here the CDR3 reads CASSYSGDRENEQFF. The CDR3, as DNA: TGTGCCAGCAGTTACTCGGGGGACAGGGAGAATGAGCAGTTCTTC.